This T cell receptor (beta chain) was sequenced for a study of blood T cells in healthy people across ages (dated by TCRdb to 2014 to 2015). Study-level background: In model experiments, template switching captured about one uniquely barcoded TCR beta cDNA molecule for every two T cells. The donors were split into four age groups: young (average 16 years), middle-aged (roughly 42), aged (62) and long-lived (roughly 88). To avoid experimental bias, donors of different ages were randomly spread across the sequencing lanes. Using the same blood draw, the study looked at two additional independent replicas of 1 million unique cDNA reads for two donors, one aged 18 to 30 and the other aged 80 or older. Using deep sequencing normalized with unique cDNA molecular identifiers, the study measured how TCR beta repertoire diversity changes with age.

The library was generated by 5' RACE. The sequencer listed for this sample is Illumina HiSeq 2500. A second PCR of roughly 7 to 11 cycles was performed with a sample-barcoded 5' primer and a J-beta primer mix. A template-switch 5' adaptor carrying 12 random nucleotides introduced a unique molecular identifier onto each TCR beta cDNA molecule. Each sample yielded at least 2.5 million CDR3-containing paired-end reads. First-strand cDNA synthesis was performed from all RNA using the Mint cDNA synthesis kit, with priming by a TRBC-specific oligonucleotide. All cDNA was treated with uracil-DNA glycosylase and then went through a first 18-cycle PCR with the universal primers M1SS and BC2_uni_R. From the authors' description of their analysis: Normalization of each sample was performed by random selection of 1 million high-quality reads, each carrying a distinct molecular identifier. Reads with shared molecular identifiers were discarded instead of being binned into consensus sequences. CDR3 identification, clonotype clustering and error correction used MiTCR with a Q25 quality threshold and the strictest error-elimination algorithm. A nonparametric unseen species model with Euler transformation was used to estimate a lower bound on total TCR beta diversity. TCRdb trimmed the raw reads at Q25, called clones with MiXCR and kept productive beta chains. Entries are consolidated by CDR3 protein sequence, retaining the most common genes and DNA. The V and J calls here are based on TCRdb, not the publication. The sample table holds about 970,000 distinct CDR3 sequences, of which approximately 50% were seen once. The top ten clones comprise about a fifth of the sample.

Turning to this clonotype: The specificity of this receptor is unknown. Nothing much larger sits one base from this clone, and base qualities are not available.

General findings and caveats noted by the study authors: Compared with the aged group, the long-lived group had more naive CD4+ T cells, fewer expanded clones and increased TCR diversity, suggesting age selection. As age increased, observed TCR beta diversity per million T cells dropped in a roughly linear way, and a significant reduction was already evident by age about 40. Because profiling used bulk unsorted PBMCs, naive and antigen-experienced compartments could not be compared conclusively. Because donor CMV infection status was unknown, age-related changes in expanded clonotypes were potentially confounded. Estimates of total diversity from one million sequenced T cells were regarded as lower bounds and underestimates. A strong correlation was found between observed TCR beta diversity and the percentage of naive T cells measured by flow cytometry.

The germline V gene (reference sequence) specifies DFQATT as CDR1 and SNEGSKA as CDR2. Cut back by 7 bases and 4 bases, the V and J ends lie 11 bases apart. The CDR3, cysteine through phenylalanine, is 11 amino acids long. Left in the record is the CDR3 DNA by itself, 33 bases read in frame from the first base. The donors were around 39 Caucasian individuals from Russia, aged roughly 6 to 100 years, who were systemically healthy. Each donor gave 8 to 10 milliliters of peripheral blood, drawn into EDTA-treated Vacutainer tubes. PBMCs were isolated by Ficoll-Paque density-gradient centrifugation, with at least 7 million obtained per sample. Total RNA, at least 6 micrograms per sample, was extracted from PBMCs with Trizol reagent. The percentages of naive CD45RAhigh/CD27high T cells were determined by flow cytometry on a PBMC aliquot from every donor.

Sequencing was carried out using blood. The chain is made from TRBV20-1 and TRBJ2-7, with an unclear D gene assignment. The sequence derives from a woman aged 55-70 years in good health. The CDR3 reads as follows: CSGIGVYEQYF. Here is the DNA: TGCAGTGGGATCGGAGTTTACGAGCAGTACTTC.